This TCR beta chain was sequenced during a study of blood T cells in healthy people across ages (dated by TCRdb to the mid-2010s). Notes on the research overall: In model experiments, roughly one uniquely barcoded TCR beta cDNA molecule per two T cells was captured by template switching. For two donors (one aged 18 to 30 and one aged 80 or older), the study analyzed two additional independent replicas of 1 million unique cDNA reads from the same blood draw. Donors were grouped into four age groups: young (average approximately 16 years), middle-aged (about 38), aged (around 60) and long-lived (around 80). To track age-related changes in TCR beta repertoire diversity, the study relied on deep sequencing normalized with unique cDNA molecular identifiers. To avoid experimental bias, donors of different ages were randomly spread across the sequencing lanes.

Libraries were prepared through 5' RACE. TCRdb records Illumina HiSeq 2500 as the sequencer. The second PCR ran for roughly 7 to 12 cycles and used a J-beta primer mix along with a sample-barcoded 5' primer. A unique molecular identifier was introduced onto each TCR beta cDNA molecule by a template-switch 5' adaptor carrying 12 random nucleotides. Each sample yielded at least 3 million CDR3-containing paired-end reads. First-strand cDNA was synthesized from all RNA with the Mint cDNA synthesis kit, primed by a TRBC-specific oligonucleotide. Following uracil-DNA glycosylase treatment, all cDNA underwent a first 18-cycle PCR with the universal primers M1SS and BC2_uni_R. Turning to the authors' computational methods: For normalization, 1 million high-quality reads, each with a distinct molecular identifier, were randomly selected from each sample. Reads sharing molecular identifiers were discarded rather than binned into consensus sequences. MiTCR, with a Q25 quality threshold and the strictest error-elimination algorithm, was used for CDR3 identification, clonotype clustering and error correction. A nonparametric unseen species model with Euler transformation was used to estimate a lower bound on total TCR beta diversity. Using fastp trimming at Q25 and MiXCR clonotype assembly, TCRdb reanalyzed the public sequencing data and kept in-frame beta chains. CDR3 protein duplicates are merged, each entry listing the most common genes and DNA. The V and J calls here are based on TCRdb, not the publication. This sample lists 630,000 or so distinct CDR3 sequences; approximately 29% were detected once. The top ten clones comprise roughly 15% of the sample.

Study-wide conclusions, independent of this receptor: The CMV infection status of donors was not known, potentially confounding age-related changes in expanded clonotypes. Compared with the aged group, the long-lived group had more naive CD4+ T cells, fewer expanded clones and increased TCR diversity, a pattern suggesting age selection. Since profiling was done on bulk unsorted PBMCs, naive and antigen-experienced compartments could not be conclusively compared. There was a strong correlation between observed TCR beta diversity and the percentage of naive T cells measured by flow cytometry. Observed TCR beta diversity per million T cells fell roughly linearly with age, and a significant reduction was already apparent by age about 38. Total diversity estimates from one million sequenced T cells were considered lower bounds and underestimates.

From V the trimming removes 5 bases and from J it removes 0 bases, while the gene matches leave 19 bases of the junction unaccounted for. From the germline V gene (reference sequence), CDR1 is SGHAT and CDR2 is FQDESV. From cysteine to phenylalanine, the CDR3 is 22 amino acids long. Only the CDR3 part of the read is kept: 66 bases, read in frame from the first base. Notes on this clonotype: What antigen it recognizes has not been identified. The sample holds no much larger clone one base away, and base qualities are not on file.

The 39 donors, aged about 6 to 90 years, were systemically healthy Caucasian individuals from Russia. Each donor gave ten milliliters of peripheral blood, collected into EDTA-treated Vacutainer tubes. PBMCs were isolated by Ficoll-Paque density-gradient centrifugation, with at least 6 million obtained per sample. Trizol reagent was used to extract total RNA from PBMCs, with at least 5.5 micrograms per sample. For every donor, an aliquot of PBMCs went through flow cytometry to measure the percentages of naive CD45RAhigh/CD27high T cells. Recombination connected TRBV11-1 to TRBJ2-3, and 14 bases in between align with TRBD2. Sequencing was performed on blood. The sequence came from a woman older than 75 in good health. Donor details come from another sample of the same person, matched by shared clones. The nucleotides are TGTGCCAGCAGCGGGGCCACAGGACTAGCGGGGGGCCGGTGGAGTAGCACAGATACGCAGTATTTT. Its protein product is CASSGATGLAGGRWSSTDTQYF.